These 12 T cell receptor beta chains originate from one sample sequenced in a study of T cell responses to AZD1222 COVID-19 vaccine. Data came from immunoSEQ multiplex PCR; TCRdb stores just in-frame clones and leaves some out. The sample carries about 94,000 clones, around 85% recorded once. The sequencing here drew on peripheral blood, taken 28 days after the second AZD1222 dose. The receptors here all came from an adult who received the AZD1222 COVID-19 vaccine.

The chain carries TRBV6-1 and TRBJ2-1; 8 nucleotides align to TRBD2. V was pared by 1 base and J by 2 bases, with 4 bases of the junction left unmatched. The CDR3 extends over 16 amino acids. The V gene's germline CDR1 is MNHNS and CDR2 SASEGT. The CDR3 is CASSEGRGAAYNEQFF. The CDR3 DNA sequence: TGTGCCAGCAGTGAAGGGCGGGGGGCTGCCTACAATGAGCAGTTCTTC.

The rearrangement joins TRBV4-3 to TRBJ2-5; 9 bases agree with TRBD1. Unmatched junction bases numbered 12, after V lost 2 bases and J lost 5 bases. The CDR3 has 17 residues. Germline lookup yields CDR1 LGHNA and CDR2 YSLEER. The CDR3 region is CASSQQPPGQGLETQYF. CDR3 nucleotides: TGCGCCAGCAGCCAACAACCCCCGGGACAGGGTCTGGAGACCCAGTACTTC.

The rearrangement links TRBV6-1 to TRBJ1-5; D unresolved. Germline V lookup: CDR1 MNHNS, CDR2 SASEGT. Trimming took 1 base from V and 7 from J, leaving 11 bases between them. This CDR3 contains 14 residues. CDR3 residues: CASSEGASRQPQHF. DNA of the CDR3: TGTGCCAGCAGTGAAGGCGCCAGCAGGCAGCCCCAGCATTTT.

This clone was seen only once. The chain has TRBV5-6 and TRBJ2-1, with a tentative D call TRBD1 (6 bases). This CDR3 has 15 residues. V was trimmed by 3 bases and J by 1 base, leaving 11 bases between them. Per germline, CDR1 SGHDT and CDR2 YYEEEE. The CDR3 DNA reads TGTGCCAGCAGCTCCAGGGGACGTTCCTACAATGAGCAGTTCTTC. Translating gives CASSSRGRSYNEQFF.

This clone was recorded many times. The chain links TRBV7-9 to TRBJ1-4, with a weak D call TRBD1 (5 bases). Deletions cut 4 bases from V and 5 bases from J, with 20 bases between. Germline CDR1 reads SEHNR; CDR2 reads FQNEAQ (reference sequence). The CDR3 has 17 residues. The CDR3 loop reads CASSSSSSGRRNEKLFF. The CDR3 DNA sequence: TGTGCCAGCAGCTCCTCCAGCTCGGGACGCAGGAATGAAAAACTGTTTTTT.

The chain couples TRBV11-3 to TRBJ2-1; D may be TRBD1 or TRBD2 (6 bases each). Trimming removed 5 bases from V and 7 bases from J, with 21 bases in between. The germline gives CDR1 SGHNT, CDR2 YENEEA. The CDR3 covers 16 residues. The CDR3 protein is CASSNREAASFNEQFF. The CDR3 region has the DNA TGTGCCAGCAGCAACAGGGAGGCCGCCTCTTTTAATGAGCAGTTCTTC.

The rearrangement uses TRBV28 and TRBJ1-1, with D uncertain. V lost 0 bases to trimming and J lost 6 bases, with 17 bases between them. This CDR3 comprises 16 residues. Germline V CDR1 and CDR2: MDHEN, SYDVKM. CDR3 in amino acids: CASSLWSGSGKAEAFF. In DNA form, the CDR3 reads TGTGCCAGCAGTTTATGGTCCGGCTCCGGGAAGGCTGAAGCTTTCTTT. The whole variable domain, filled in from reference TRBV28 and TRBJ1-1, reads DVKVTQSSRYLVKRTGEKVFLECVQDMDHENMFWYRQDPGLGLRLIYFSYDVKMKEKGDIPEGYSVSREKKERFSLILESASTNQTSMYLCASSLWSGSGKAEAFFGQGTRLTVV.

This clone is a singleton in its sample. The J gene is TRBJ2-1, the V gene TRBV2, with unresolved D. V gave up 4 bases and J gave up 3 bases, with 7 bases separating them. The length of the CDR3 is 13 residues. Germline CDR1 and CDR2: SNHLY and FYNNEI. The chain's CDR3 is CASSALDYNEQFF. The CDR3 nucleotides are TGTGCCAGCAGTGCGCTGGACTACAATGAGCAGTTCTTC.

The V gene is TRBV30, the J gene TRBJ2-1; D is possibly TRBD2 (5 bases). The CDR3 sequence is 13 residues long. Trimming left V 4 bases short and J 5 bases short, with 12 bases between. CDR1 GTSNPN and CDR2 SVGIG come from the germline V gene (reference sequence). In DNA form, the CDR3 reads TGTGCCTGGAATCCGGGAAGTAACAATGAGCAGTTCTTC. Translating gives CAWNPGSNNEQFF.

V usage is TRBV6-5 and J usage is TRBJ2-1; D might be TRBD1 or TRBD2, each matching 5 bases. V was cut by 9 bases and J by 6 bases, with 9 bases left in between. The CDR3 spans 11 residues. Germline V lookup: CDR1 MNHEY, CDR2 SVGAGI. CDR3 DNA: TGTGCCAGTTCCGGGGCCAATGAGCAGTTCTTC. Translation: CASSGANEQFF.

V and J are TRBV11-3 and TRBJ2-3; 14 bases agree with TRBD2. There are 16 residues in the CDR3. Germline assignment: CDR1 SGHNT and CDR2 YENEEA. After removal of 5 bases from V and 3 bases from J, the junction contained 4 bases not matched to a gene. The CDR3 DNA is TGTGCCAGCAGCCCCCGGACTAGCGGGGGGACAGATACGCAGTATTTT. Amino acid sequence: CASSPRTSGGTDTQYF. Using reference TRBV11-3 and TRBJ2-3 for the parts outside the CDR3, the full variable domain is EAGVVQSPRYKIIEKKQPVAFWCNPISGHNTLYWYLQNLGQGPELLIRYENEEAVDDSQLPKDRFSAERLKGVDSTLKIQPAELGDSAVYLCASSPRTSGGTDTQYFGPGTRLTVL.

The V and J genes are TRBV5-1 and TRBJ1-5; no firm D call. There are 14 residues in the CDR3. Deletions cut 0 bases from V and 3 bases from J, with 7 bases between. CDR1 SGHRS and CDR2 YFSETQ come from the germline V gene. The CDR3 nucleotides are TGCGCCAGCAGCTTGGGTGGGGTCAATCAGCCCCAGCATTTT. Residues: CASSLGGVNQPQHF. The full variable domain, in which reference TRBV5-1 and TRBJ1-5 provide the parts outside the CDR3, is KAGVTQTPRYLIKTRGQQVTLSCSPISGHRSVSWYQQTPGQGLQFLFEYFSETQRNKGNFPGRFSGRQFSNSRSEMNVSTLELGDSALYLCASSLGGVNQPQHFGDGTRLSIL.